The 31 T cell receptor beta chains below all came from one sample that was sequenced in a study of blood T cells in healthy people across ages. A sample-barcoded 5' primer and a J-beta primer mix were used in a second PCR of about 7 to 12 cycles. MiXCR, applied by TCRdb to the 5' RACE reads, yields one record per CDR3 protein. The sample yields 550,000 to 800,000 distinct CDR3 sequences, around a fifth seen once. The sample taken for sequencing was blood. The receptors originated from a man in his 70s in good health.

The table lists this clonotype with a few counts. This rearrangement joins TRBV2 to TRBJ2-5, with TRBD2 identical over 11 bases. The end of the DNA aligns better with TRBJ2-1, so the J call may be wrong. Germline V gene data show CDR1 as SNHLY and CDR2 as FYNNEI. The CDR3 totals 16 residues. For the CDR3, the DNA is TGTGCCAGCAGTTACACCGGGACTAGCGGCTACAATGAGCAGTTCTTC. It yields the protein CASSYTGTSGYNEQFF.

This clonotype has more than one count but fewer than ten. The chain joins TRBV20-1 to TRBJ2-7; 9 bases map to TRBD1. CDR3 length: 16 amino acids. Germline V CDR1 and CDR2: DFQATT, SNEGSKA (reference sequence). Unmatched junction bases numbered 8, after V lost 1 base and J lost 1 base. The CDR3 protein is CSARVRGQGFSYEQYF. CDR3 nucleotides: TGCAGTGCTAGAGTCCGAGGACAGGGGTTTTCCTACGAGCAGTACTTC.

The table lists this clonotype with a few counts. The chain has TRBV3-1 and TRBJ2-2, with no clear D. This CDR3 has 13 residues. V dropped 2 bases and J dropped 3 bases, with 4 bases sitting between them. Germline assignment: CDR1 LGHDT and CDR2 YNNKEL (reference sequence). CDR3 nucleotides: TGTGCCAGCAGCCAAATGGACACCGGGGAGCTGTTTTTT. Protein sequence: CASSQMDTGELFF.

This clonotype occurred many times. V gene TRBV2 combines with J gene TRBJ1-5; 10 nucleotides match TRBD1. Germline CDR1 is SNHLY and CDR2 is FYNNEI. The CDR3 spans 14 residues. J lost 6 bases, V lost 6 bases, and 5 bases had no gene match. This CDR3 is CASSPGTGVQPQHF. The CDR3 nucleotides read TGTGCCAGCAGCCCGGGGACAGGGGTTCAGCCCCAGCATTTT.

This clonotype has a handful of counts. The J gene is TRBJ2-5, the V gene TRBV21-1; TRBD2 is taken as the D call from the table, unchecked against the DNA. TRBV21-1 is termed a pseudogene. The CDR3 length is 16 residues. CDR3 in DNA: TGTGCCAGCAGCACCGGCGAGGCTAGCGGAATGGAGACCCAGTACTTC. This codes for CASSTGEASGMETQYF.

J is TRBJ2-3 and V is TRBV10-3; D could derive from TRBD1 or TRBD2 (5 bases each). The germline V gene encodes CDR1 ENHRY and CDR2 SYGVKD. This CDR3 comprises 13 residues. V was trimmed by 4 bases and J by 5 bases, leaving 10 bases between them. The CDR3 region is CAISVGDGDTQYF. The DNA of the CDR3 is TGTGCCATCAGTGTGGGGGACGGAGATACGCAGTATTTT.

This chain connects TRBV6-5 to TRBJ2-5; D is perhaps TRBD2 (7 bases). CDR1 MNHEY and CDR2 SVGAGI come from the germline V gene. V shed 5 bases and J shed 5 bases, with 15 bases lying between them. The CDR3 spans 14 residues. As DNA, the CDR3 is TGTGCCAGCAGTAAGGGGGGGAGTTATGAGACCCAGTACTTC. Its protein is CASSKGGSYETQYF.

This clonotype has at least ten counts. This chain links TRBV7-2 with TRBJ2-5, with TRBD2 identical over 13 bases. The CDR3 consists of 18 residues. V lost 2 bases, J lost 3 bases, and 9 bases stayed unmatched. CDR1 is SGHTA and CDR2 is FQGNSA in the germline V gene. The CDR3 reads CASSLRGLAGSVKETQYF. CDR3 coding DNA: TGTGCCAGCAGCTTACGGGGACTAGCGGGAAGCGTAAAAGAGACCCAGTACTTC.

This clonotype has only a few counts. The V and J genes are TRBV27 and TRBJ2-1; D is possibly TRBD1 (5 bases). The V gene's germline CDR1 is MNHEY and CDR2 SMNVEV (reference sequence). This CDR3 is built from 17 residues. The V and J ends lost 2 bases and 3 bases respectively, with 17 bases between them. As DNA, the CDR3 is TGTGCCAGCAGTTTAGGGCCTAGGGGTTCCCTCTACAATGAGCAGTTCTTC. This codes for CASSLGPRGSLYNEQFF.

In regard to this clonotype: A read error may be the cause here, since a much bigger clone is one base away. The rearrangement joins TRBV29-1 to TRBJ2-5, with D perhaps being TRBD1 or TRBD2 (6 bases each). The germline V gene has CDR1 SQVTM and CDR2 ANQGSEA. The CDR3 sequence is 13 residues long. Trimming stripped 5 bases from V and 4 bases from J, with 14 bases between. As DNA, the CDR3 is TGCAGCGTTTCCCGTGGGGGGCGAGAGACCCAGTACTTC. Translating gives CSVSRGGRETQYF.

This clonotype was counted at least ten times. V gene TRBV10-3 combines with J gene TRBJ1-4; 8 nucleotides agree with TRBD1. The length of the CDR3 is 18 residues. V lost 0 bases to trimming and J lost 7 bases; unmatched junction nucleotides: 13. Germline V gives CDR1 ENHRY, CDR2 SYGVKD. The CDR3 sequence is CAISESNYRDRLFEKLFF. The DNA of the CDR3 is TGTGCCATCAGTGAGTCGAATTATCGGGACAGGTTATTTGAAAAACTGTTTTTT.

The table lists this clonotype with a few counts. This rearrangement joins TRBV4-1 to TRBJ2-1; no definite D call. The J call is uncertain, as TRBJ2-7 better fits the DNA end. The length of the CDR3 is 16 residues. Germline assignment: CDR1 MGHRA and CDR2 YSYEKL. CDR3 loop: CARAHPALGPNYEQYF. DNA for the CDR3: TGCGCCCGCGCACATCCCGCCCTCGGGCCTAACTACGAGCAGTACTTC.

The CDR3 DNA reads TGCGCCAGCAGCTTGGAACAGCGGTTTCCGTACGAGCAGTACTTC. Protein: CASSLEQRFPYEQYF. The chain has TRBV5-1 and TRBJ2-5, with D tentatively TRBD2 (5 bases). The J call may be wrong; the DNA end is better matched by TRBJ2-7. This CDR3 is built from 15 residues. The germline CDR1 and CDR2 sequences are SGHRS and YFSETQ.

The rearrangement uses TRBV5-1 and TRBJ2-5; 7 nucleotides line up with TRBD1. The ends lost 0 bases at V and 4 bases at J; junction bases unmatched: 6. The CDR3 loop spans 15 amino acids. Germline CDR1 SGHRS, CDR2 YFSETQ. The CDR3: CASSLGGQEPETQYF. The CDR3 DNA follows: TGCGCCAGCAGCTTGGGAGGACAGGAGCCAGAGACCCAGTACTTC.

Concerning this clonotype itself: This CDR3 is missing its conserved last phenylalanine or tryptophan, likely due to a read error. The chain couples TRBV28 to TRBJ2-7, with TRBD1 identical over 10 bases. The CDR3 spans 15 residues. The V segment lost 5 bases and the J segment 2 bases; nucleotides outside the gene matches: 6. Germline values: CDR1 MDHEN, CDR2 SYDVKM. The CDR3 spells CASSQMDRGAYEQYL. The CDR3 nucleotides read TGTGCCAGCAGTCAAATGGACAGGGGGGCCTACGAGCAGTACTTA.

This clonotype has just one count. Being one base from a much bigger clone, this may be a read error. The chain joins TRBV5-1 to TRBJ2-3; TRBD2 aligns across 12 bases. CDR3 length: 16 residues. Germline assignment: CDR1 SGHRS and CDR2 YFSETQ. The CDR3 loop is CVSSDGTSGSGDTQYF. The DNA of the CDR3 is TGCGTCAGCAGCGATGGGACTAGCGGGTCTGGAGATACGCAGTATTTT.

The rearrangement links TRBV10-3 to TRBJ2-5, with D possibly being TRBD1 (5 bases). This CDR3 contains 12 residues. Germline V gene sequence: CDR1 ENHRY, CDR2 SYGVKD. V gave up 6 bases and J gave up 2 bases, with 7 bases separating them. CDR3 nucleotide sequence: TGTGCCATCAGCAGGGAACAAGAGACCCAGTACTTC. Its translation: CAISREQETQYF.

The V and J genes are TRBV28 and TRBJ2-1, with TRBD2 identical over 7 bases. The CDR3 length is 14 residues. In germline, CDR1 is MDHEN, CDR2 SYDVKM. V lost 4 bases to trimming and J lost 3 bases; unmatched junction nucleotides: 3. For the CDR3, the DNA is TGTGCCAGCAGTTCTCCTAGCGGCTACAATGAGCAGTTCTTC. It encodes CASSSPSGYNEQFF.

V and J are TRBV5-1 and TRBJ2-3; 9 bases line up with TRBD1. The CDR3 totals 19 residues. The germline CDR1 and CDR2 sequences are SGHRS and YFSETQ. Trimming removed 4 bases from V and 3 bases from J; junction bases left unmatched: 18. The CDR3 loop is CASSGTGTGSGRWTDTQYF. The CDR3 coding sequence is TGCGCCAGCAGCGGAACCGGGACAGGGAGCGGGCGTTGGACAGATACGCAGTATTTT.

This clonotype turned up a few times. This rearrangement joins TRBV10-2 to TRBJ2-2, with 16 bases fitting TRBD2. The V and J ends lost 3 bases and 5 bases, in that order; junction bases with no gene match: 3. CDR3 length equals 17 residues. The germline CDR1 and CDR2 sequences are WSHSY and SAAADI. CDR3 DNA sequence: TGCGCCAGCAGTGATCCGGGACTAGCGGGAGGGACCGGGGAGCTGTTTTTT. This sequence encodes CASSDPGLAGGTGELFF.

This clonotype turned up a few times. This chain connects TRBV6-5 to TRBJ2-7; TRBD2 aligns across 7 bases. The length of the CDR3 is 13 residues. The V gene's germline CDR1 is MNHEY and CDR2 SVGAGI. The V gene end was trimmed by 5 bases and the J gene end by 2 bases; junction bases not matched to a gene: 3. CDR3 coding DNA: TGTGCCAGCAGTAGACTAGCCACCTACGAGCAGTACTTC. Encoded protein: CASSRLATYEQYF.

This clonotype occurred a few times. The chain employs TRBV19 and TRBJ1-4; no clear D. The length of the CDR3 is 14 residues. Per germline, CDR1 LNHDA and CDR2 SQIVND (reference sequence). Trimming shortened V by 6 bases and J by 7 bases, and 15 bases separated the two germline ends. DNA for the CDR3: TGTGCCAGTAGCCCGAGGGTTTCGTCTGAAAAACTGTTTTTT. Translation: CASSPRVSSEKLFF.

This clonotype has a handful of counts. This sequence joins TRBV28 and TRBJ2-7, with 9 bases identical to TRBD2. The trim removed 8 bases at V and 1 base at J, leaving 9 bases unmatched. This CDR3 has 15 residues. CDR1 and CDR2 (germline): MDHEN, SYDVKM. CDR3 residues: CASSLTSGVSYEQYF. DNA for the CDR3: TGTGCCAGCTCACTGACTAGCGGAGTTTCCTACGAGCAGTACTTC.

The chain joins TRBV28 to TRBJ2-7; D gene unclear. Per the germline V gene, CDR1 is MDHEN and CDR2 is SYDVKM. There are 12 residues in the CDR3. The V end lost 6 bases, the J end lost 5 bases, and 11 bases lay between the germline ends. The CDR3 DNA sequence: TGTGCCAGCAGGTCACTATCCGACGAGCAGTACTTC. Residues: CASRSLSDEQYF.

This clonotype appeared a few times. The gene calls are TRBV24-1 and TRBJ2-5, with a tentative D call TRBD1 (6 bases). The J call may not be correct, given that the DNA end is closer to TRBJ2-1. This CDR3 spans 16 amino acids. Germline CDR1 KGHDR, CDR2 SFDVKD. The CDR3 spells CATSAQPGHTYNEQFF. As DNA, the CDR3 is TGTGCCACCAGTGCCCAACCGGGACACACCTACAATGAGCAGTTCTTC.

The chain uses TRBV11-2 and TRBJ2-2; D remains ambiguous. The CDR3 length is 14 residues. CDR1 and CDR2 from the germline V gene are SGHAT and FQNNGV. V was pared by 3 bases and J by 7 bases, with 12 bases between. For the CDR3, the DNA is TGTGCCAGCAGCTTTGGCAGTCGGCACGGGGAGCTGTTTTTT. Its protein is CASSFGSRHGELFF.

The chain links TRBV28 to TRBJ1-5; D possibly corresponds to TRBD1 (5 bases). The CDR3 has 15 residues. CDR1 and CDR2 (germline): MDHEN, SYDVKM. V gave up 3 bases and J gave up 3 bases, with 12 bases separating them. CDR3 in amino acids: CASSFPGQNNQPQHF. CDR3 nucleotide sequence: TGTGCCAGCAGTTTCCCGGGGCAGAACAATCAGCCCCAGCATTTT.

This clonotype was seen repeatedly, ten times or more. The rearrangement links TRBV10-3 to TRBJ1-3; D uncertain. Germline CDR1 is ENHRY and CDR2 is SYGVKD. V shed 0 bases and J shed 0 bases, with 9 bases lying between them. This CDR3 is 16 amino acids long. CDR3 sequence (DNA): TGTGCCATCAGTGAGTCGACAATCAGCTCTGGAAACACCATATATTTT. Protein product: CAISESTISSGNTIYF.

The chain links TRBV11-1 to TRBJ2-7; 8 bases map to TRBD2. The CDR3 is made up of 15 amino acids. J gave up 0 bases and V 5 bases, and 6 bases lay outside the gene matches. The V gene's germline CDR1 is SGHAT and CDR2 FQDESV (reference sequence). The chain's CDR3 is CASSLRLASSYEQYF. The DNA for the CDR3 is TGTGCCAGCAGCCTCAGACTAGCGAGCTCCTACGAGCAGTACTTC.

This clonotype was seen a few times. The chain recombines TRBV7-2 with TRBJ2-1, with 9 bases identical to TRBD2. Trimming cost V 5 bases and J 0 bases; bases outside gene matches: 5. Per the germline V gene, CDR1 is SGHTA and CDR2 is FQGNSA. This CDR3 comprises 16 residues. The CDR3 protein is CASSPSSGTSYNEQFF. CDR3 sequence (DNA): TGTGCCAGCAGCCCCTCTAGCGGGACCTCCTACAATGAGCAGTTCTTC.

This chain links TRBV20-1 with TRBJ2-4; D remains ambiguous. Germline values: CDR1 DFQATT, CDR2 SNEGSKA (reference sequence). Trimming shortened V by 0 bases and J by 4 bases, and 10 bases separated the two germline ends. CDR3 length: 14 residues. This CDR3 reads CSARDQLPKNIQYF. In DNA, the CDR3 is TGCAGTGCTAGAGATCAACTTCCTAAAAACATTCAGTACTTC.